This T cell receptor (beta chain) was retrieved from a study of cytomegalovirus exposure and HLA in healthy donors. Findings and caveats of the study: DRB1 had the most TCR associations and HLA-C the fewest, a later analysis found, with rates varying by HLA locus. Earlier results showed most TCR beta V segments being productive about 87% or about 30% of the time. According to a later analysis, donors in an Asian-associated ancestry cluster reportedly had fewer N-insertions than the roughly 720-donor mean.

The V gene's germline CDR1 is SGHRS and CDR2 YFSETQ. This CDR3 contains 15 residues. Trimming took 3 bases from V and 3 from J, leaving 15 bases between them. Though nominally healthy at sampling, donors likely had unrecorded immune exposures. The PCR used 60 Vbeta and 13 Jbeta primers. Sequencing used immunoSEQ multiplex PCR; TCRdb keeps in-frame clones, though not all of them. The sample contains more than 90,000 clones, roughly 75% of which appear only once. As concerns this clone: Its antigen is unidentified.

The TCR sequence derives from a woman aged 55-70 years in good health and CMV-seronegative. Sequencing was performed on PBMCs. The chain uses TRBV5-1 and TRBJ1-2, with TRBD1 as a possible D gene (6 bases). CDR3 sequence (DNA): TGCGCCAGCAGCTCCCTAAAGGACAGTCACTATGGCTACACCTTC. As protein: CASSSLKDSHYGYTF.